Sequencing of this T cell receptor beta chain was carried out in a study of blood T cell repertoires in COVID-19. About the study: Sites across the United States, Italy and Spain contributed samples from acute and convalescent COVID-19. The analysed material was cDNA or gDNA that came from T cells, B-cell-depleted T cells, or PBMCs.

Per the authors' pipeline: Reference gene primer amplification gave estimated nucleated cell counts. The repertoire was sequenced with immunoSEQ multiplex PCR; TCRdb's copy has only in-frame clones and lacks some. V and J calls and clone size come straight from that table; D and trimming were deduced from the DNA. The repertoire consists of 110,000 to 150,000 clones, with 70% to 90% occurring once and the leading ten covering about 1.7%. Germline values: CDR1 MNHEY, CDR2 SVGAGI. J lost 2 bases, V lost 7 bases, and 8 bases had no gene match. This CDR3 spans 15 amino acids. This chain joins TRBV6-5 and TRBJ2-5, with 9 bases fitting TRBD2. The clonotype was recovered from a man between 65 and 85 years old with acute or convalescent COVID-19. Sequenced material: peripheral blood. Here the CDR3 reads CASTSAGGQQETQYF. DNA for the CDR3: TGTGCCAGCACTTCAGCGGGGGGTCAACAAGAGACCCAGTACTTC.